Below are 7 T cell receptor beta chains sequenced from a single sample in a study of post-analysis software for immune sequencing data. The TCR beta cDNA libraries contained unique molecular identifiers. Each CDR3 protein gets one entry after TCRdb re-called the PCR reads with MiXCR. Of roughly 870,000 distinct CDR3 sequences in the sample, about 57% were seen once. Their target antigens are unknown. Study conclusions and caveats: The five TRBV segments detected at higher frequency in patients than in controls included TRBV5-6, TRBV5-1 and TRBV20-1.

The specimen sequenced was blood. The receptors were gathered from a girl under 18 with multiple sclerosis.

This clonotype showed up just a few times. The J gene is TRBJ2-7, the V gene TRBV5-1; no clear D gene. Trimming took 9 bases from V and 2 from J, leaving 18 bases between them. The germline V gene has CDR1 SGHRS and CDR2 YFSETQ. CDR3 size: 14 residues. The CDR3 loop is CATSEGPSTYEQYF. CDR3 sequence (DNA): TGCGCCACCTCCGAAGGGCCCTCCACCTACGAGCAGTACTTC.

This clonotype was seen a handful of times. The V gene is TRBV29-1, the J gene TRBJ1-2; maybe TRBD1 (6 bases). V lost 1 base to trimming and J lost 9 bases, with 9 bases between them. The CDR3 sequence is 11 residues long. Germline V gene data show CDR1 as SQVTM and CDR2 as ANQGSEA. For the CDR3, the DNA is TGCAGCGTTGAAGTCAGGGGTAGCTACACCTTC. Translated, it gives CSVEVRGSYTF. The variable domain in full, with the rest retrieved from reference TRBV29-1 and TRBJ1-2, is SAVISQKPSRDICQRGTSLTIQCQVDSQVTMMFWYRQQPGQSLTLIATANQGSEATYESGFVIDKFPISRPNLTFSTLTVSNMSPEDSSIYLCSVEVRGSYTFGSGTRLTVV.

Notes on this clonotype: The junction differs from germline at one of its ends, possibly a read error. The chain recombines TRBV14 with TRBJ2-7; a possible D gene is TRBD1 (7 bases). This CDR3 has 14 amino acids. Per germline, CDR1 SGHDN and CDR2 FVKESK. The CDR3 region is CANSKGGGAYEQYF. CDR3 coding DNA: TGTGCCAACAGCAAAGGAGGGGGCGCCTACGAGCAGTACTTC.

The V and J genes are TRBV12-3 or TRBV12-4 and TRBJ2-1, with 8 bases that match TRBD2. The CDR3 contains 16 residues. Trimming at V came to 8 bases and at J to 1 base, leaving 10 bases not matched to a gene. The CDR3 region is CASGSAGALSYNEQFF. The CDR3 DNA reads as TGTGCCAGCGGGTCAGCGGGAGCGTTATCCTACAATGAGCAGTTCTTC.

The V gene is TRBV6-5, the J gene TRBJ2-7, with 9 bases fitting TRBD1. Germline V gene sequence: CDR1 MNHEY, CDR2 SVGAGI. Germline trimming cut 6 bases from V and 3 bases from J; bases unmatched to any gene: 3. The CDR3 is made up of 13 amino acids. In DNA form, the CDR3 reads TGTGCCAGCAGGTCGACAGGGGGCTACGAGCAGTACTTC. It specifies CASRSTGGYEQYF.

V and J are TRBV4-2 and TRBJ2-7; no firm D call. The CDR3 spans 16 residues. V was trimmed by 4 bases and J by 2 bases, leaving 18 bases between them. Germline-derived CDR1 and CDR2 are LGHNA and YNFKEQ. The CDR3 spells CASSPSVSTLTYEQYF. DNA for the CDR3: TGTGCCAGCAGCCCCTCGGTATCTACTTTAACCTACGAGCAGTACTTC.

With regard to this clonotype: The junction and the germline gene differ at one end; a read error may be behind it. This sequence joins TRBV5-1 and TRBJ2-5; no reliable D call. The germline CDR1 and CDR2 sequences are SGHRS and YFSETQ. The CDR3 contains 13 residues. CDR3 amino acids: CANSVSLEETQYF. CDR3 coding DNA: TGCGCCAACAGCGTCAGTTTGGAGGAGACCCAGTACTTC.